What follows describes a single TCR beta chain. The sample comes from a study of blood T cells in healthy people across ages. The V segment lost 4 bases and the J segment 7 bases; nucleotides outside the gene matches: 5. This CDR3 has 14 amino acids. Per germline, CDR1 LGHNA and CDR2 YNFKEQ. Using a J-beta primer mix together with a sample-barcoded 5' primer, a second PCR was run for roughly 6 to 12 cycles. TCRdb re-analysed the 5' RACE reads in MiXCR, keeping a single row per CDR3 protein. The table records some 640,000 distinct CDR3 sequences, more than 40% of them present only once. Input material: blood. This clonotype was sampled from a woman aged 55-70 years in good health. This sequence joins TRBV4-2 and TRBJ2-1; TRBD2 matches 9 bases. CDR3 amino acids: CASSRASGKNEQFF. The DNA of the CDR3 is TGTGCCAGCAGCCGGGCTAGCGGGAAAAATGAGCAGTTCTTC.